A single sample gave rise to the 10 T cell receptor beta chains below, sequenced in a study of blood T cell repertoires in COVID-19. Some clones are missing from TCRdb's copy, which holds only in-frame ones; the method was immunoSEQ multiplex PCR. The sample shows roughly 300,000 clones, roughly nine tenths of them seen only once. Sequences were obtained from peripheral blood. The receptors were sampled from a man aged 18 to 35 who had recovered from COVID-19.

The rearrangement links TRBV12-5 to TRBJ2-7; TRBD2 agrees at 11 bases. The junction had 7 bases not matched to a gene; V was cut back by 4 bases and J by 2 bases. The CDR3 is 16 residues long. CDR1 is LGHNT, CDR2 FRNRAP, per germline. The CDR3 sequence: CASGWTLAGDAYEQYF. CDR3 nucleotides: TGTGCTAGTGGTTGGACACTAGCGGGGGATGCCTACGAGCAGTACTTC. Together with reference TRBV12-5 and TRBJ2-7, the CDR3 gives the full variable domain: DARVTQTPRHKVTEMGQEVTMRCQPILGHNTVFWYRQTMMQGLELLAYFRNRAPLDDSGMPKDRFSAEMPDATLATLKIQPSEPRDSAVYFCASGWTLAGDAYEQYFGPGTRLTVT.

This chain connects TRBV7-2 to TRBJ2-7; D is perhaps TRBD2 (6 bases). The germline CDR1 and CDR2 sequences are SGHTA and FQGNSA. Trimming pared 1 base from V and 0 bases from J, leaving 13 bases between. The CDR3 is 16 residues long. Here the CDR3 reads CASSLDRGIYSYEQYF. For the CDR3, the DNA is TGTGCCAGCAGCTTAGACCGCGGGATTTACTCCTACGAGCAGTACTTC. Using reference TRBV7-2 and TRBJ2-7 for the parts outside the CDR3, the full variable domain is GAGVSQSPSNKVTEKGKDVELRCDPISGHTALYWYRQSLGQGLEFLIYFQGNSAPDKSGLPSDRFSAERTGGSVSTLTIQRTQQEDSAVYLCASSLDRGIYSYEQYFGPGTRLTVT.

The chain couples TRBV9 to TRBJ2-7; D not resolved. V gave up 2 bases and J gave up 3 bases, with 15 bases separating them. Per the germline V gene, CDR1 is SGDLS and CDR2 is YYNGEE. The CDR3 sequence is 15 residues long. CDR3 protein: CASSVLPGAYYEQYF. The CDR3 DNA reads TGTGCCAGCAGCGTCCTCCCCGGAGCCTACTACGAGCAGTACTTC.

V is TRBV2 and J is TRBJ1-1; no clear D. The CDR3 covers 13 residues. Germline assignment: CDR1 SNHLY and CDR2 FYNNEI. The V end was cut by 7 bases, the J end by 2 bases, with 11 bases between. CDR3 DNA sequence: TGTGCCAGCACGGGGATGGCTAACACTGAAGCTTTCTTT. This sequence encodes CASTGMANTEAFF.

The chain links TRBV15 to TRBJ2-2; weak D call: TRBD2 (6 bases). Germline V gene data show CDR1 as LNHNV and CDR2 as YYDKDF (reference sequence). Trimming pared 9 bases from V and 6 bases from J, leaving 14 bases between. The CDR3 spans 13 residues. CDR3 nucleotide sequence: TGTGCCACGATATCTAGCGTCCCCGGGGAGCTGTTTTTT. Its translation: CATISSVPGELFF.

The chain has TRBV10-1 and TRBJ2-7; a weak D match, TRBD2 (6 bases). V lost 0 bases and J 5 bases, leaving 17 bases between the germline ends. This CDR3 spans 16 amino acids. Germline V gene lookup returns CDR1 WNHNN and CDR2 SYGVQD (reference sequence). The CDR3 protein is CASSESIGGPSDEQYF. The CDR3 coding sequence is TGCGCCAGCAGTGAGTCAATCGGAGGGCCAAGCGACGAGCAGTACTTC.

This clone has a single count. The chain has TRBV7-2 and TRBJ1-1, with 10 bases identical to TRBD1. The length of the CDR3 is 17 residues. With 2 bases clipped from V and 2 bases from J, the junction kept 8 bases outside the gene matches. CDR1 and CDR2 from the germline V gene are SGHTA and FQGNSA. CDR3 residues: CASSLFPGQGFNTEAFF. The DNA of the CDR3 is TGTGCCAGCAGCTTATTCCCGGGACAGGGGTTTAACACTGAAGCTTTCTTT.

V and J are TRBV6-2 or TRBV6-3 and TRBJ1-2, with D unresolved. Germline-derived CDR1 and CDR2 are MNHEY and SVGEGT. V was pared by 2 bases and J by 2 bases, with 9 bases between. This CDR3 comprises 14 residues. The CDR3 reads CASSYAAGNYGYTF. The CDR3 region has the DNA TGTGCCAGCAGTTACGCCGCAGGAAACTATGGCTACACCTTC.

The CDR3: CASSLMAGLGNEQFF. CDR3 in DNA: TGTGCCAGCAGCTTAATGGCGGGGTTGGGCAATGAGCAGTTCTTC. The gene calls are TRBV7-3 and TRBJ2-1; tentatively, D is TRBD2 (6 bases). Germline lookup yields CDR1 SGHTA and CDR2 FQGTGA. The CDR3 length is 15 residues. With 1 base removed from V and 6 bases from J, the gap between germline ends came to 13 bases.

V usage is TRBV5-6 and J usage is TRBJ2-6; D not certain. The CDR3 totals 15 residues. Trimming stripped 3 bases from V and 1 base from J, with 8 bases between. Germline lookup yields CDR1 SGHDT and CDR2 YYEEEE. CDR3 sequence reads: CASSYRRSGANVLTF. For the CDR3, the DNA is TGTGCCAGCAGCTATAGAAGATCTGGGGCCAACGTCCTGACTTTC. Based on the CDR3 plus reference TRBV5-6 and TRBJ2-6, the full variable domain is DAGVTQSPTHLIKTRGQQVTLRCSPKSGHDTVSWYQQALGQGPQFIFQYYEEEERQRGNFPDRFSGHQFPNYSSELNVNALLLGDSALYLCASSYRRSGANVLTFGAGSRLTVL.